This T cell receptor (beta chain) was identified in a study of blood T cell repertoires in COVID-19. CDR1 and CDR2 (germline): SGHRS, YFSETQ. With V trimmed by 4 bases and J by 6 bases, 8 bases remained unmatched. CDR3 length: 14 residues. Data came from immunoSEQ multiplex PCR; TCRdb stores just in-frame clones and leaves some out. Of around 25,000 clones listed, roughly nine tenths are singletons. The receptor was isolated from a human donor with active COVID-19. The donor label of this sample is uncertain. The gene calls are TRBV5-1 and TRBJ2-5; 8 bases align to TRBD1. Sequencing used peripheral blood. Here the CDR3 reads CASSLGQGSKTQYF. CDR3 coding DNA: TGCGCCAGCAGCCTAGGACAGGGTTCTAAGACCCAGTACTTC.